Below are 26 T cell receptor beta chains sequenced from a single sample in a study of T cell clonality in common variable immunodeficiency. Points from the study as a whole: Common variable immunodeficiency TCR beta sequences reportedly had fewer deletions and N-nucleotide insertions.

Here immunoSEQ multiplex PCR was the method, and the copy in TCRdb shows in-frame clones only, minus some. The profile covers approximately 29,000 clones, none occurring a single time. Antigen specificity for these receptors is unknown. The specimen was peripheral blood mononuclear cells. These receptor sequences come from a human donor with common variable immunodeficiency.

The CDR3 loop is CASSRDRLLAYEQYF. The CDR3 DNA, read in part, is TGTGCCAGCAGCCGAGACAGGTTATTGGCCTACGAG. The chain has TRBV5-6 and TRBJ2-7; the D gene is possibly TRBD1 (6 bases). The read ends 3 residues shy of where the CDR3 ends; the end is completed using the germline J gene. V was cut by 4 bases and J by 2 bases, with 16 bases left in between. The length of the CDR3 is 15 residues. In germline, CDR1 is SGHDT, CDR2 YYEEEE.

This clone was observed many times. The missing CDR3 end, 3 residues past where the read stops, is filled in from the germline J gene. This chain connects TRBV7-7 to TRBJ1-1; D uncertain. The CDR3 runs 13 residues. The germline gives CDR1 SSHAT, CDR2 FNYEAQ (reference sequence). The V gene lost 2 bases and the J gene lost 1 base, with 5 bases spanning the gap. The CDR3 sequence: CASSLNQNTEAFF. The sequenced part of the CDR3 DNA is TGTGCCAGCAGCTTAAATCAGAACACTGAA. Combining the CDR3 with reference TRBV7-7 and TRBJ1-1 gives the whole variable domain GAGVSQSPRYKVTKRGQDVTLRCDPISSHATLYWYQQALGQGPEFLTYFNYEAQPDKSGLPSDRFSAERPEGSISTLTIQRTEQRDSAMYRCASSLNQNTEAFFGQGTRLTVV.

The sample holds many counts of this clone. The CDR3 goes on 3 residues after the read ends, and that part is filled in from the germline J gene. The chain has TRBV2 and TRBJ1-6; the D gene is possibly TRBD1 (6 bases). Trimming pared 2 bases from V and 8 bases from J, leaving 16 bases between. Germline V CDR1 and CDR2: SNHLY, FYNNEI. The CDR3 runs to 16 residues. The sequenced part of the CDR3 DNA is TGTGCCAGCAGTGAACCGCTTGGGACACGGGATTCACCC. Translating it yields CASSEPLGTRDSP. In full, the CDR3 is CASSEPLGTRDSPLHF.

With regard to this clone: The read halts 3 residues ahead of the CDR3 end, with the missing end drawn from the germline J gene. The chain joins TRBV20-1 to TRBJ2-7; D gene uncertain. This CDR3 spans 14 amino acids. Trimming took 3 bases from V and 2 from J, leaving 14 bases between them. Per the germline V gene, CDR1 is DFQATT and CDR2 is SNEGSKA (reference sequence). CDR3 DNA, as far as it was read: TGCAGTGCTAGGTCTGGCACCCACCCCTACGAG. This sequence encodes CSARSGTHPYE. The CDR3 as a whole reads CSARSGTHPYEQYF.

The table lists this clone with many counts. With the read ending 3 residues before the CDR3 end, the germline J gene is used to fill in that end. The chain combines TRBV20-1 with TRBJ2-3; D remains ambiguous. V was trimmed by 0 bases and J by 4 bases, leaving 17 bases between them. Germline V CDR1 and CDR2: DFQATT, SNEGSKA (reference sequence). CDR3 size: 16 residues. The CDR3 loop reads CSARDSRQAGADTQYF. The DNA read from the CDR3 is TGCAGTGCTAGAGATAGTCGTCAGGCCGGCGCAGATACG.

This clone was counted at least ten times. The read is 3 residues too short to cover the CDR3 end, so that end is filled in from the germline J gene. The genes are TRBV19 and TRBJ1-6, with unresolved D. The germline V gene has CDR1 LNHDA and CDR2 SQIVND (reference sequence). The CDR3 extends over 14 amino acids. The CDR3 region is CASSLYSSPRSLHF. CDR3 DNA, as far as it was read: TGTGCCAGTAGTCTGTACAGCTCACCGAGATCC.

As regards this clone: With the read ending 3 residues before the CDR3 end, the germline J gene is used to fill in that end. The V call is TRBV20-1, the J call TRBJ2-5; D may be TRBD1 (6 bases). This CDR3 spans 12 amino acids. CDR1 and CDR2 (germline): DFQATT, SNEGSKA (reference sequence). The V and J ends lost 3 bases and 3 bases respectively, with 8 bases between them. CDR3 residues: CSASNREETQYF. The CDR3 bases that were read are TGCAGTGCTAGTAACAGGGAAGAGACC.

Concerning this clone itself: The read falls 3 residues short of the CDR3 end, and the missing part is taken from the germline J gene. J is TRBJ2-7 and V is TRBV4-2; 11 nucleotides align to TRBD1. Germline loops: CDR1 LGHNA, CDR2 YNFKEQ. This CDR3 is built from 15 residues. V lost 4 bases to trimming and J lost 2 bases; unmatched junction nucleotides: 4. The covered CDR3 bases are TGTGCCAGCAGCCGGGGACAGGGGGTTGCCTACGAG. Its protein product is CASSRGQGVAYE. The entire CDR3 reads CASSRGQGVAYEQYF.

With respect to this clone: The DNA ends 3 residues before the CDR3 does, and the rest of the CDR3 is filled in from the germline J gene. This chain joins TRBV5-1 and TRBJ2-7, with 7 bases identical to TRBD2. The V gene's germline CDR1 is SGHRS and CDR2 YFSETQ. The CDR3 consists of 13 residues. Trimming removed 4 bases from V and 4 bases from J; junction bases left unmatched: 5. The covered CDR3 bases are TGCGCCAGCAGCGTTCGGCGGGGGTACGAG. Its protein product is CASSVRRGYE. The full CDR3 reads CASSVRRGYEQYF.

In this sample, this clone turned up many times. Read coverage stops 3 residues before the CDR3 terminus; the germline J gene supplies the remainder. The chain employs TRBV5-5 and TRBJ2-7; possible D gene TRBD2, 5 bases. The CDR3 runs to 13 residues. V was pared by 5 bases and J by 3 bases, with 12 bases between. Germline V gene lookup returns CDR1 SGHKS and CDR2 YYEKEE (reference sequence). The CDR3 bases that were read are TGTGCCAGCAGGCCCACGGGGAACTACGAG. This translates into CASRPTGNYE. The whole CDR3 reads CASRPTGNYEQYF.

In its sample, this clone was seen a few times. The read is 3 residues too short to cover the CDR3 end, so that end is filled in from the germline J gene. The V and J genes are TRBV5-1 and TRBJ1-1; 12 nucleotides agree with TRBD1. V shed 4 bases, J shed 1 base, and the junction held 5 bases outside the gene matches. The CDR3 extends over 16 amino acids. The V gene's germline CDR1 is SGHRS and CDR2 YFSETQ. Incomplete CDR3 DNA: TGCGCCAGCAGCCCGGGACAGGGGGCCTCGAACACTGAA. This gives the protein CASSPGQGASNTE. The CDR3 in full is CASSPGQGASNTEAFF.

This clone was seen repeatedly, ten times or more. This CDR3 is CASSLEFSGNTEAFF. The CDR3 bases that were read are TGCGCCAGCAGCTTGGAATTTTCAGGGAACACTGAA. This sequence joins TRBV5-1 and TRBJ1-1, with unresolved D. The read ends 3 residues shy of where the CDR3 ends; the end is completed using the germline J gene. This CDR3 contains 15 residues. Germline V gives CDR1 SGHRS, CDR2 YFSETQ. V was shortened by 0 bases and J by 1 base, with 10 bases between the two germline ends.

CDR3 DNA, as far as it was read: TGTGCCAGCAGTGCTTTAGATTTAAATCAGCCC. Translated, it gives CASSALDLNQP. The CDR3 in its entirety is CASSALDLNQPQHF. The genes are TRBV6-1 and TRBJ1-5, with D uncertain. The read finishes 3 residues shy of the CDR3 end, and the germline J gene is used to complete it. The CDR3 totals 14 residues. Trimming cost V 4 bases and J 4 bases, with 11 bases left between them. Germline-derived CDR1 and CDR2 are MNHNS and SASEGT.

About this clone itself: The sequence runs out 3 residues before the end of the CDR3; the remainder is reconstructed from the germline J gene. The same CDR3 also results from other DNA sequences found in this sample. The V call is TRBV30, the J call TRBJ2-6; 9 nucleotides match TRBD1. The junction had 9 bases not matched to a gene; V was cut back by 2 bases and J by 4 bases. The CDR3 length is 17 residues. Germline assignment: CDR1 GTSNPN and CDR2 SVGIG (reference sequence). Partial CDR3 DNA: TGTGCCTGGAGTCGGGACAGGGCCCTCTCGGGGGCCAACGTC. Its translation is CAWSRDRALSGANV. The whole CDR3 is CAWSRDRALSGANVLTF.

This clone was detected many times. The read finishes 3 residues shy of the CDR3 end, and the germline J gene is used to complete it. The chain has TRBV2 and TRBJ2-3, with 7 bases matching TRBD2. This CDR3 has 14 amino acids. The V segment lost 11 bases and the J segment 2 bases; nucleotides outside the gene matches: 10. CDR1 and CDR2 from the germline V gene are SNHLY and FYNNEI. The CDR3 region is CAGRASGLTDTQYF. Partial CDR3 DNA: TGTGCCGGGCGGGCTAGCGGTCTCACAGATACG.

As for this clone: The read is 3 residues too short to cover the CDR3 end, so that end is filled in from the germline J gene. This rearrangement joins TRBV7-8 to TRBJ2-2; no firm D call. V was cut by 7 bases and J by 5 bases, with 8 bases left in between. The germline V gene encodes CDR1 SGHVS and CDR2 FQNEAQ. CDR3 length: 12 residues. The covered CDR3 bases are TGTGCCAGCACGGGTTCGACCGGGGAG. Translation: CASTGSTGE. The full CDR3 is CASTGSTGELFF.

This clone was seen repeatedly, ten times or more. Coverage ceases 3 residues before the CDR3 finishes, and the germline J gene fills in the end. This rearrangement joins TRBV20-1 to TRBJ2-3, with 7 bases identical to TRBD2. V lost 0 bases to trimming and J lost 0 bases; unmatched junction nucleotides: 9. This CDR3 has 17 residues. Per the germline V gene, CDR1 is DFQATT and CDR2 is SNEGSKA (reference sequence). CDR3 in amino acids: CSARDRGGSASTDTQYF. CDR3 DNA, as far as it was read: TGCAGTGCTAGAGATCGCGGCGGGAGCGCTAGCACAGATACG.

In its sample, this clone was seen a few times. Read sequence stops 3 residues before the CDR3 end, and the germline J gene provides the missing end. The chain carries TRBV2 and TRBJ1-4; 7 nucleotides match TRBD1. V lost 4 bases to trimming and J lost 5 bases; unmatched junction nucleotides: 4. This CDR3 contains 14 residues. In germline, CDR1 is SNHLY, CDR2 FYNNEI. CDR3: CASSVTGLNEKLFF. The part of the CDR3 DNA that was read is TGTGCCAGCAGTGTGACAGGGCTAAATGAAAAA. The complete variable domain, with remaining parts taken from reference TRBV2 and TRBJ1-4, reads EPEVTQTPSHQVTQMGQEVILRCVPISNHLYFYWYRQILGQKVEFLVSFYNNEISEKSEIFDDQFSVERPDGSNFTLKIRSTKLEDSAMYFCASSVTGLNEKLFFGSGTQLSVL.

This clone has a handful of counts. The CDR3 goes on 3 residues after the read ends, and that part is filled in from the germline J gene. The V and J genes are TRBV6-1 and TRBJ1-1, with D possibly being TRBD1 (5 bases). The CDR3 covers 14 residues. Germline V CDR1 and CDR2: MNHNS, SASEGT. Between the trimmed V and J ends, which lost 0 bases and 6 bases, there was a span of 11 bases. The CDR3 bases that were read are TGTGCCAGCAGTGAAGCTGGGGCGGCCTCTGAA. It is translated as CASSEAGAASE. From start to end, the CDR3 is CASSEAGAASEAFF.

This clone has a count of ten or more. Partial CDR3 DNA: TGTGCCAGCAGGCCGGGACAGGGTGAG. Translation gives CASRPGQGE. The full CDR3 protein is CASRPGQGEQFF. The chain recombines TRBV28 with TRBJ2-1; 9 nucleotides align to TRBD1. Read coverage stops 3 residues before the CDR3 terminus; the germline J gene supplies the remainder. Germline V gene lookup returns CDR1 MDHEN and CDR2 SYDVKM. V was pared by 6 bases and J by 9 bases, with 3 bases of the junction left unmatched. This CDR3 spans 12 amino acids.

There are many counts of this clone. Read data end 3 residues before the CDR3 end; the end is taken from the germline J gene. The chain joins TRBV13 to TRBJ2-7; 10 bases fit TRBD2. Per the germline V gene, CDR1 is PRHDT and CDR2 is FYEKMQ (reference sequence). The ends lost 3 bases at V and 2 bases at J; junction bases unmatched: 7. This CDR3 contains 16 residues. CDR3 region: CASSFSGTSVTYEQYF. CDR3 DNA (partial): TGTGCCAGCAGCTTCTCCGGGACTAGCGTAACCTACGAG.

Many counts were recorded for this clone. The read gets to within 3 residues of the CDR3 end, and the germline J gene fills in the rest. The chain has TRBV12-3 or TRBV12-4 and TRBJ1-2; D is unresolved. Trimming left V 2 bases short and J 3 bases short, with 13 bases between. The CDR3 has 15 residues. CDR3 bases read: TGTGCCAGCAGTTTAAGCTCCGGAGGGCACTATGGC. It specifies CASSLSSGGHYG. The entire CDR3 is CASSLSSGGHYGYTF.

This clone has at least ten counts. The CDR3 end falls 3 residues outside the read, so it is completed with the germline J gene. J is TRBJ2-2 and V is TRBV5-1; D unresolved. V was cut by 0 bases and J by 4 bases, with 7 bases left in between. Germline values: CDR1 SGHRS, CDR2 YFSETQ. The CDR3 is 14 residues long. The CDR3 reads CASSLDRTTGELFF. CDR3 bases read: TGCGCCAGCAGCTTGGACAGAACCACCGGGGAG.

Ten or more counts support this clone. Sequencing ends 3 residues short of the CDR3 end; the germline J gene provides the rest. The chain joins TRBV18 to TRBJ2-1; 10 bases are a match to TRBD1. The V gene end was trimmed by 4 bases and the J gene end by 7 bases; junction bases not matched to a gene: 7. The CDR3 contains 15 residues. The germline V gene has CDR1 KGHSH and CDR2 LQKENI. The CDR3 loop reads CASSRGQGGVNEQFF. Incomplete CDR3 DNA: TGTGCCAGCTCACGCGGACAGGGGGGTGTGAATGAG.

At least ten counts were recorded for this clone. The read is 3 residues too short to cover the CDR3 end, so that end is filled in from the germline J gene. The chain joins TRBV7-1 to TRBJ2-1, with D perhaps TRBD2 (6 bases). TRBV7-1 is designated an ORF whose function remains uncertain. This CDR3 has 20 amino acids. Trimming left V 2 bases short and J 0 bases short, with 23 bases between. The part of the CDR3 DNA that was read is TGTGCCAGCAGCTCAAGAGCGGGCCTTTGGGGTTCCAGCTCCTACAATGAG. Protein product: CASSSRAGLWGSSSYNE. The full CDR3 sequence reads CASSSRAGLWGSSSYNEQFF.

This clone was counted at least ten times. The sequenced fragment ends 3 residues before the CDR3 boundary, so the rest is inferred from the germline J gene. Additional DNA sequences in this sample encode the identical CDR3. The chain has TRBV18 and TRBJ1-2; tentative D call: TRBD1 (6 bases). The germline gives CDR1 KGHSH, CDR2 LQKENI. Trimming stripped 3 bases from V and 2 bases from J, with 7 bases between. The CDR3 has 13 residues. CDR3 protein: CASSPDSNYGYTF. The sequenced CDR3 bases are TGTGCCAGCTCACCGGACAGCAACTATGGC.